The 22 T cell receptor beta chains below come from one sample, sequenced in a study of blood T cell repertoires in COVID-19. Here immunoSEQ multiplex PCR was the method, and the copy in TCRdb shows in-frame clones only, minus some. Of roughly 200,000 clones in the sample, around 88% were seen once. Sequencing input: peripheral blood. These receptor sequences come from a man between 18 and 29 years old with active or convalescent COVID-19.

The chain combines TRBV6-5 with TRBJ1-5; D possibly corresponds to TRBD1 (5 bases). The V end was cut by 5 bases, the J end by 5 bases, with 13 bases between. The CDR3 contains 14 residues. Germline V gene sequence: CDR1 MNHEY, CDR2 SVGAGI. The CDR3, as DNA: TGTGCCAGCAGTCCAAGACAGCCTCATCAGCCCCAGCATTTT. Protein sequence: CASSPRQPHQPQHF.

The CDR3: CASSDRLVSDEQFF. In DNA form, the CDR3 reads TGTGCCAGCAGTGATAGACTGGTCTCCGATGAGCAGTTCTTC. The gene calls are TRBV2 and TRBJ2-1, with D unclear. V was pared by 3 bases and J by 8 bases, with 14 bases between. This CDR3 spans 14 amino acids. Germline loops: CDR1 SNHLY, CDR2 FYNNEI.

The CDR3 region is CASSVGGPDRAYEQYF. The CDR3 DNA follows: TGTGCCAGCAGCGTAGGTGGTCCGGACAGAGCCTACGAGCAGTACTTC. The chain uses TRBV9 and TRBJ2-7, with D possibly being TRBD1 (6 bases). The CDR3 runs to 16 residues. Trimming took off 0 bases at V and 2 bases at J, with 15 bases between the two ends. CDR1 is SGDLS, CDR2 YYNGEE, per germline.

The J gene is TRBJ2-1, the V gene TRBV7-9, with TRBD2 identical over 9 bases. The germline V gene has CDR1 SEHNR and CDR2 FQNEAQ (reference sequence). The CDR3 is 17 residues long. Germline trimming cut 11 bases from V and 3 bases from J; bases unmatched to any gene: 17. The CDR3 loop is CAPVGLAWSALYNEQFF. CDR3 nucleotides: TGTGCCCCGGTGGGACTAGCATGGTCCGCGCTCTACAATGAGCAGTTCTTC.

The chain joins TRBV28 to TRBJ1-6; TRBD1 might be the D (6 bases). The CDR3 is 15 residues long. The V end lost 5 bases, the J end lost 8 bases, and 16 bases lay between the germline ends. From germline, CDR1 is MDHEN and CDR2 SYDVKM. The CDR3 loop reads CASSTSRGQDSPLHF. DNA of the CDR3: TGTGCCAGCAGTACCTCCAGGGGTCAGGATTCACCCCTCCACTTT.

The chain is built from TRBV7-3 and TRBJ2-1, with D possibly being TRBD2 (5 bases). Germline lookup yields CDR1 SGHTA and CDR2 FQGTGA. V shed 2 bases and J shed 2 bases, with 10 bases lying between them. The CDR3 spans 15 residues. In DNA form, the CDR3 reads TGTGCCAGCAGCTTAGGACTCTCCGCCTACAATGAGCAGTTCTTC. Translating it yields CASSLGLSAYNEQFF.

The chain employs TRBV19 and TRBJ1-2; maybe TRBD1 (5 bases). This CDR3 is 14 amino acids long. V shed 6 bases and J shed 0 bases, with 11 bases lying between them. The germline CDR1 and CDR2 sequences are LNHDA and SQIVND (reference sequence). The CDR3 region has the DNA TGTGCCAGTAGCCAGACAGCTGCTAACTATGGCTACACCTTC. Amino acid sequence: CASSQTAANYGYTF.

The rearrangement joins TRBV9 to TRBJ1-6, with TRBD1 matching 7 bases. Germline lookup yields CDR1 SGDLS and CDR2 YYNGEE. This CDR3 region has 17 residues. V lost 0 bases, J lost 7 bases, and 10 bases stayed unmatched. The CDR3 DNA sequence: TGTGCCAGCAGCGTAGGCTTTTCGGGACAGCCGAATTCACCCCTCCACTTT. Translated: CASSVGFSGQPNSPLHF.

V usage is TRBV25-1 and J usage is TRBJ1-1; D possibly corresponds to TRBD1 (6 bases). The CDR3 has 15 amino acids. Per germline, CDR1 MGHDK and CDR2 SYGVNS. Trimming pared 1 base from V and 1 base from J, leaving 10 bases between. The CDR3 bases are TGTGCCAGCAGTGAATCAAAAGGGGGGAACACTGAAGCTTTCTTT. Protein: CASSESKGGNTEAFF.

V and J are TRBV2 and TRBJ1-1; possibly TRBD1 for D (5 bases). The CDR3 has 13 amino acids. Trimming removed 6 bases from V and 1 base from J, with 9 bases in between. CDR1 and CDR2 (germline): SNHLY, FYNNEI. This chain's CDR3 is CASRETENTEAFF. CDR3 DNA: TGTGCCAGCAGGGAGACAGAGAACACTGAAGCTTTCTTT. Full variable domain (missing parts from reference TRBV2 and TRBJ1-1): EPEVTQTPSHQVTQMGQEVILRCVPISNHLYFYWYRQILGQKVEFLVSFYNNEISEKSEIFDDQFSVERPDGSNFTLKIRSTKLEDSAMYFCASRETENTEAFFGQGTRLTVV.

This rearrangement joins TRBV5-1 to TRBJ2-7; 8 nucleotides agree with TRBD1. V dropped 4 bases and J dropped 2; count of bases not matched to a gene: 8. This CDR3 is 15 amino acids long. Looked up from germline, CDR1 is SGHRS and CDR2 is YFSETQ. The CDR3 sequence: CASSPGQASTYEQYF. CDR3 nucleotides: TGCGCCAGCAGCCCGGGACAGGCCTCGACCTACGAGCAGTACTTC. Looking up the rest from reference TRBV5-1 and TRBJ2-7 gives the full variable domain: KAGVTQTPRYLIKTRGQQVTLSCSPISGHRSVSWYQQTPGQGLQFLFEYFSETQRNKGNFPGRFSGRQFSNSRSEMNVSTLELGDSALYLCASSPGQASTYEQYFGPGTRLTVT.

The chain couples TRBV19 to TRBJ1-2; 11 bases match TRBD1. V lost 6 bases and J lost 4; bases outside the gene matches: 10. CDR3 length: 16 residues. Germline loops: CDR1 LNHDA, CDR2 SQIVND (reference sequence). The CDR3 loop is CASRKAGQGEFYGYTF. The CDR3 DNA reads TGTGCCAGTAGAAAGGCGGGACAGGGGGAATTCTATGGCTACACCTTC. Full variable domain (missing parts from reference TRBV19 and TRBJ1-2): DGGITQSPKYLFRKEGQNVTLSCEQNLNHDAMYWYRQDPGQGLRLIYYSQIVNDFQKGDIAEGYSVSREKKESFPLTVTSAQKNPTAFYLCASRKAGQGEFYGYTFGSGTRLTVV.

The chain is built from TRBV2 and TRBJ1-2; TRBD1 agrees at 10 bases. This CDR3 spans 18 amino acids. The V gene end was trimmed by 5 bases and the J gene end by 0 bases; junction bases not matched to a gene: 12. Looked up from germline, CDR1 is SNHLY and CDR2 is FYNNEI. The CDR3 DNA is TGTGCCAGCAGTATTCCCCGGGACAGGGGCCCCTCTAACTATGGCTACACCTTC. It translates to CASSIPRDRGPSNYGYTF.

This chain connects TRBV19 to TRBJ2-7; TRBD1 aligns across 10 bases. J gave up 3 bases and V 4 bases, and 6 bases lay outside the gene matches. This CDR3 has 15 amino acids. Germline V lookup: CDR1 LNHDA, CDR2 SQIVND (reference sequence). The CDR3 region is CASSTFRDRGYEQYF. The DNA for the CDR3 is TGTGCCAGTAGTACCTTCCGGGACAGGGGCTACGAGCAGTACTTC. Full variable domain (missing parts from reference TRBV19 and TRBJ2-7): DGGITQSPKYLFRKEGQNVTLSCEQNLNHDAMYWYRQDPGQGLRLIYYSQIVNDFQKGDIAEGYSVSREKKESFPLTVTSAQKNPTAFYLCASSTFRDRGYEQYFGPGTRLTVT.

This clone has a handful of counts. This chain uses TRBV28 with TRBJ2-7; D unclear. From germline, CDR1 is MDHEN and CDR2 SYDVKM. The CDR3 has 13 residues. Trimming removed 10 bases at V and 0 bases at J, with 13 bases between. The CDR3 here is CATRLWSSYEQYF. CDR3 DNA: TGTGCCACTAGACTCTGGAGCTCCTACGAGCAGTACTTC. Full variable domain (remainder filled in from reference TRBV28 and TRBJ2-7): DVKVTQSSRYLVKRTGEKVFLECVQDMDHENMFWYRQDPGLGLRLIYFSYDVKMKEKGDIPEGYSVSREKKERFSLILESASTNQTSMYLCATRLWSSYEQYFGPGTRLTVT.

V is TRBV21-1 and J is TRBJ2-4; the table's D call TRBD2 went unverified against the DNA. TRBV21-1 is shown as a pseudogene. This CDR3 contains 18 residues. The DNA of the CDR3 is TGTGCCAGCAGTCCCCATCCTGGGGGAGGGCCGGCCAAAAACATTCAGTACTTC. Amino acids: CASSPHPGGGPAKNIQYF.

This chain uses TRBV15 with TRBJ2-5; D is perhaps TRBD2 (6 bases). Germline CDR1 LNHNV, CDR2 YYDKDF (reference sequence). V was shortened by 0 bases and J by 5 bases, with 10 bases between the two germline ends. CDR3 length equals 14 residues. The CDR3 loop is CATSRDQGGETQYF. In DNA, the CDR3 is TGTGCCACCAGCAGAGATCAAGGAGGGGAGACCCAGTACTTC.

Here the CDR3 reads CASSSQQERYGSPLHF. CDR3 in DNA: TGTGCCAGTAGTTCCCAGCAGGAACGCTATGGGTCACCCCTCCACTTT. V and J are TRBV19 and TRBJ1-6, with D uncertain. Trimming took off 5 bases at V and 10 bases at J, with 21 bases between the two ends. The germline V gene encodes CDR1 LNHDA and CDR2 SQIVND (reference sequence). CDR3 length: 16 residues.

V usage is TRBV5-1 and J usage is TRBJ2-5; the D gene is possibly TRBD2 (6 bases). V was clipped by 4 bases and J by 1 base, with 11 bases between them. Germline CDR1 SGHRS, CDR2 YFSETQ. There are 14 residues in the CDR3. In nucleotides, the CDR3 is TGCGCCAGCAGCGTTAGCGGAGTCCAAGAGACCCAGTACTTC. Encoded protein: CASSVSGVQETQYF.

CDR3 sequence reads: CASRGRARYGYTF. DNA for the CDR3: TGTGCCAGCCGGGGGAGGGCTCGCTATGGCTACACCTTC. The chain joins TRBV6-5 to TRBJ1-2; weak D call: TRBD1 (5 bases). CDR1 is MNHEY and CDR2 is SVGAGI in the germline V gene. The V end lost 8 bases, the J end lost 4 bases, and 14 bases lay between the germline ends. There are 13 residues in the CDR3.

This clone was observed a single time. The CDR3 loop reads CASRALAGRSYEQYF. DNA for the CDR3: TGTGCCAGCAGGGCACTAGCGGGACGCTCCTACGAGCAGTACTTC. The chain recombines TRBV2 with TRBJ2-7; 10 bases map to TRBD2. V was clipped by 6 bases and J by 0 bases; unmatched bases: 5. The CDR3 consists of 15 residues. Germline CDR1 SNHLY, CDR2 FYNNEI.

This sequence joins TRBV6-5 and TRBJ1-1; no definite D call. Germline CDR1 is MNHEY and CDR2 is SVGAGI. The germline V and J ends were trimmed by 6 bases and 0 bases, with 5 bases remaining between them. The CDR3 length is 12 residues. CDR3 DNA sequence: TGTGCCAGCAGCCAGTTGAACACTGAAGCTTTCTTT. This translates into CASSQLNTEAFF.